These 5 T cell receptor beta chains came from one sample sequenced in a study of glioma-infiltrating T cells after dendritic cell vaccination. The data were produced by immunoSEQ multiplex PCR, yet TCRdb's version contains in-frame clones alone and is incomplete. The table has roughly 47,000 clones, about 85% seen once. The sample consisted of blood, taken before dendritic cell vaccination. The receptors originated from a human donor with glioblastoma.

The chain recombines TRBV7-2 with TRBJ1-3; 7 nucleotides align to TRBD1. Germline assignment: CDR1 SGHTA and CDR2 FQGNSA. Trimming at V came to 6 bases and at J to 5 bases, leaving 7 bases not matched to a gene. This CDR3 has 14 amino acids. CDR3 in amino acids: CASSTGVTRNTIYF. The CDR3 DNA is TGTGCCAGCAGTACAGGGGTGACTCGAAACACCATATATTTT.

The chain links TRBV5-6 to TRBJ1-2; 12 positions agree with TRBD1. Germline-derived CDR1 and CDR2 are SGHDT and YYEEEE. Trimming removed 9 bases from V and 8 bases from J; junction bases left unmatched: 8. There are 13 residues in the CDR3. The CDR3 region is CATRGQGAKGYTF. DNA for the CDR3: TGTGCCACCCGGGGACAGGGGGCTAAAGGCTACACCTTC.

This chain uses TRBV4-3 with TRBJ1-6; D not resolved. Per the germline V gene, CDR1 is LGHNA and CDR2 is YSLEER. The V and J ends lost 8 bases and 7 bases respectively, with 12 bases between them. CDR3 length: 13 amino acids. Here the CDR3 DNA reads TGCGCCAGCGCGCAAGTCCCAAATTCACCCCTCCACTTT. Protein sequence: CASAQVPNSPLHF.

The CDR3, as DNA: TGTGCCAGCAGTTATGCGGGGGGGAATGGCTACACCTTC. Encoded protein: CASSYAGGNGYTF. The gene calls are TRBV27 and TRBJ1-2; possible D gene TRBD1, 5 bases. V lost 4 bases and J 6 bases, leaving 12 bases between the germline ends. Germline-derived CDR1 and CDR2 are MNHEY and SMNVEV (reference sequence). CDR3 size: 13 residues.

CDR3 sequence reads: CASSGPRDRADGNTIYF. DNA for the CDR3: TGTGCCAGCAGTGGGCCCCGGGACAGGGCGGATGGAAACACCATATATTTT. The chain joins TRBV6-4 to TRBJ1-3; 9 nucleotides align to TRBD1. The CDR3 has 17 amino acids. Germline CDR1 reads MRHNA; CDR2 reads SNTAGT. V was clipped by 4 bases and J by 3 bases; unmatched bases: 10.